The 31 T cell receptor beta chains below were found in one sample sequenced in a study of PD-1 blockade in mismatch repair-deficient tumors. TCRdb's copy holds only in-frame clones and misses some; the assay was immunoSEQ multiplex PCR. There are approximately 80,000 clones in the sample; roughly 80% occur only once, and roughly 5.5% lies in the top ten. The sequencing used peripheral blood, collected 44 weeks after starting pembrolizumab. The receptors were sampled from an adult with mismatch repair-deficient cancer.

The chain is built from TRBV10-3 and TRBJ2-1; 13 bases are shared with TRBD2. Trimming at V came to 10 bases and at J to 6 bases, leaving 12 bases not matched to a gene. CDR1 is ENHRY, CDR2 SYGVKD, per germline. This CDR3 contains 16 residues. The CDR3 is CATDGTGTSGTNEQFF. DNA for the CDR3: TGTGCCACCGACGGTACCGGGACTAGCGGGACCAATGAGCAGTTCTTC.

The chain carries TRBV9 and TRBJ1-1; D gene uncertain. This CDR3 is built from 14 residues. Looked up from germline, CDR1 is SGDLS and CDR2 is YYNGEE. The V end lost 0 bases, the J end lost 1 base, and 7 bases lay between the germline ends. The CDR3 protein is CASSVVAENTEAFF. The CDR3, as DNA: TGTGCCAGCAGCGTAGTGGCAGAGAACACTGAAGCTTTCTTT.

The genes are TRBV5-5 and TRBJ1-5; 9 nucleotides align to TRBD1. With V trimmed by 4 bases and J by 0 bases, 5 bases remained unmatched. The CDR3 is made up of 16 amino acids. From germline, CDR1 is SGHKS and CDR2 YYEKEE (reference sequence). The CDR3 DNA follows: TGTGCCAGCAGCGGGGGACAGGGCCATAGCAATCAGCCCCAGCATTTT. It yields the protein CASSGGQGHSNQPQHF.

The genes are TRBV7-2 and TRBJ1-2, with 7 bases fitting TRBD1. Germline lookup yields CDR1 SGHTA and CDR2 FQGNSA. V shed 5 bases and J 8 bases; nucleotides not matched to a gene: 8. The CDR3 is 13 amino acids. For the CDR3, the DNA is TGTGCCAGCAGCCAGACAGGGACCAAAGGCTACACCTTC. Residues: CASSQTGTKGYTF.

CDR3 region: CASSPSRGSYNEQFF. CDR3 in DNA: TGTGCCAGCAGCCCTTCACGGGGCTCCTACAATGAGCAGTTCTTC. The V gene is TRBV7-9, the J gene TRBJ2-1, with D possibly being TRBD2 (5 bases). This CDR3 contains 15 residues. Germline V gene lookup returns CDR1 SEHNR and CDR2 FQNEAQ (reference sequence). V dropped 5 bases and J dropped 0 bases, with 11 bases sitting between them.

The rearrangement uses TRBV11-1 and TRBJ1-2, with a weak D call TRBD1 (6 bases). The CDR3 has 15 residues. Germline loops: CDR1 SGHAT, CDR2 FQDESV (reference sequence). V was shortened by 1 base and J by 7 bases, with 16 bases between the two germline ends. As DNA, the CDR3 is TGTGCCAGCAGCTTAGACGGCAGGGGAGCGGTTGGCTACACCTTC. This encodes CASSLDGRGAVGYTF.

This chain links TRBV19 with TRBJ2-3, with 11 nucleotides matching TRBD2. CDR3 length: 18 residues. Germline values: CDR1 LNHDA, CDR2 SQIVND (reference sequence). V lost 3 bases, J lost 1 base, and 9 bases stayed unmatched. The CDR3 spells CASSIRGGLAARTDTQYF. In DNA form, the CDR3 reads TGTGCCAGTAGTATTAGGGGGGGACTAGCGGCCCGCACAGATACGCAGTATTTT. Full variable domain (outside the CDR3, taken from reference TRBV19 and TRBJ2-3): DGGITQSPKYLFRKEGQNVTLSCEQNLNHDAMYWYRQDPGQGLRLIYYSQIVNDFQKGDIAEGYSVSREKKESFPLTVTSAQKNPTAFYLCASSIRGGLAARTDTQYFGPGTRLTVL.

The CDR3 spells CASSPPGTSEKLFF. CDR3 sequence (DNA): TGCGCCAGCAGCCCGCCCGGGACATCCGAAAAACTGTTTTTT. V gene TRBV5-1 combines with J gene TRBJ1-4; tentatively, D is TRBD1 (6 bases). V was clipped by 4 bases and J by 8 bases, with 15 bases between them. This CDR3 is built from 14 residues. Germline V gene sequence: CDR1 SGHRS, CDR2 YFSETQ.

V and J are TRBV16 and TRBJ2-2; D gene ambiguous. V dropped 0 bases and J dropped 7 bases, with 12 bases sitting between them. The germline CDR1 and CDR2 sequences are KGHSY and FQNENV. The CDR3 is made up of 15 amino acids. The CDR3 region has the DNA TGTGCCAGCAGCCAATCCCCCAACAGAGTCGGGGAGCTGTTTTTT. This translates into CASSQSPNRVGELFF.

The V and J genes are TRBV7-2 and TRBJ1-3; no reliable D call. Germline CDR1 and CDR2: SGHTA and FQGNSA. V lost 4 bases to trimming and J lost 3 bases, with 4 bases between them. This CDR3 has 12 residues. The CDR3 coding sequence is TGTGCCAGCAGCTCCTATGGAAACACCATATATTTT. As protein: CASSSYGNTIYF.

This clone was observed a handful of times. J is TRBJ2-3 and V is TRBV9, with a possible D match to TRBD2 (6 bases). The V end was cut by 3 bases, the J end by 5 bases, with 16 bases between. The CDR3 spans 15 residues. Germline CDR1 and CDR2: SGDLS and YYNGEE. CDR3 DNA: TGTGCCAGCAGCGAAGGCGGGATGAACCGAGATACGCAGTATTTT. It is translated as CASSEGGMNRDTQYF. Together with reference TRBV9 and TRBJ2-3, the CDR3 gives the full variable domain: DSGVTQTPKHLITATGQRVTLRCSPRSGDLSVYWYQQSLDQGLQFLIQYYNGEERAKGNILERFSAQQFPDLHSELNLSSLELGDSALYFCASSEGGMNRDTQYFGPGTRLTVL.

The chain couples TRBV27 to TRBJ2-7; D is unclear. CDR1 is MNHEY, CDR2 SMNVEV, per germline (reference sequence). V was shortened by 0 bases and J by 3 bases, with 9 bases between the two germline ends. The CDR3 is 14 residues long. CDR3 residues: CASSLSPRIYEQYF. The CDR3 coding sequence is TGTGCCAGCAGTTTATCCCCTAGAATCTACGAGCAGTACTTC.

The CDR3 protein is CASGLVLLAGGQTAPYEQYF. The CDR3 bases are TGTGCTAGTGGTTTGGTACTCCTAGCGGGAGGGCAAACTGCTCCCTACGAGCAGTACTTC. The gene calls are TRBV12-5 and TRBJ2-7, with 12 bases lining up with TRBD2. J gave up 2 bases and V 0 bases, and 14 bases lay outside the gene matches. Germline values: CDR1 LGHNT, CDR2 FRNRAP. This CDR3 region has 20 residues.

This chain connects TRBV7-9 to TRBJ1-2, with unresolved D. V was trimmed by 1 base and J by 8 bases, leaving 17 bases between them. This CDR3 has 15 residues. The germline V gene has CDR1 SEHNR and CDR2 FQNEAQ (reference sequence). The CDR3 region is CASSLDLAVRVGYTF. The CDR3 bases are TGTGCCAGCAGCTTAGATCTGGCAGTTCGGGTCGGCTACACCTTC.

This chain connects TRBV5-1 to TRBJ2-5; no clear D. CDR1 and CDR2 (germline): SGHRS, YFSETQ. V gave up 0 bases and J gave up 2 bases, with 5 bases separating them. This CDR3 region has 13 residues. The CDR3 nucleotides read TGCGCCAGCAGCTTGGTCGGACAAGAGACCCAGTACTTC. The encoded protein is CASSLVGQETQYF.

The CDR3 protein is CASSPRGIDQPQHF. The CDR3 region has the DNA TGCGCCAGCAGTCCCCGGGGGATTGATCAGCCCCAGCATTTT. V usage is TRBV5-1 and J usage is TRBJ1-5; TRBD1 might be the D (5 bases). The V and J ends lost 5 bases and 5 bases respectively, with 14 bases between them. The CDR3 sequence is 14 residues long. CDR1 and CDR2 (germline): SGHRS, YFSETQ.

The CDR3 sequence is CASRGAGSELFF. The CDR3 DNA follows: TGTGCCAGTAGGGGGGCAGGGTCCGAACTGTTTTTT. The chain carries TRBV19 and TRBJ1-4; D is perhaps TRBD1 (6 bases). V dropped 6 bases and J dropped 12 bases, with 14 bases sitting between them. The CDR3 length is 12 residues. Germline V gives CDR1 LNHDA, CDR2 SQIVND (reference sequence).

The gene calls are TRBV5-5 and TRBJ2-7, with 7 bases that match TRBD1. The CDR3 runs 16 residues. V trimming: 4 bases; J trimming: 3 bases; junction bases outside the gene matches: 13. CDR1 and CDR2 from the germline V gene are SGHKS and YYEKEE (reference sequence). The CDR3 sequence: CASSPQVRDSNYEQYF. The CDR3 coding sequence is TGTGCCAGCAGCCCGCAAGTCCGGGACAGTAACTACGAGCAGTACTTC.

CDR3 loop: CASQQLLNTEAFF. CDR3 nucleotide sequence: TGTGCCAGCCAACAATTGTTGAACACTGAAGCTTTCTTT. V is TRBV27 and J is TRBJ1-1; D call uncertain. Germline lookup yields CDR1 MNHEY and CDR2 SMNVEV (reference sequence). Trimming removed 8 bases at V and 0 bases at J, with 10 bases between. The CDR3 length is 13 residues.

The chain couples TRBV7-8 to TRBJ2-2, with D possibly TRBD1 on 5 matching bases. The CDR3 has 15 amino acids. CDR1 is SGHVS and CDR2 is FQNEAQ in the germline V gene. V dropped 5 bases and J dropped 4 bases, with 14 bases sitting between them. CDR3 DNA sequence: TGTGCCAGCAGCCCCAGGGCAGGGCTCACCGGGGAGCTGTTTTTT. Encoded protein: CASSPRAGLTGELFF.

The chain joins TRBV11-3 to TRBJ1-1; no clear D. The V and J ends lost 6 bases and 1 base respectively, with 6 bases between them. Germline V gene data show CDR1 as SGHNT and CDR2 as YENEEA. The length of the CDR3 is 12 residues. The CDR3 sequence is CASRRGNTEAFF. The CDR3 nucleotides read TGTGCCAGCAGGAGAGGGAACACTGAAGCTTTCTTT.

The CDR3: CASSDFWSGPDTGQYF. CDR3 in DNA: TGTGCCAGCAGCGACTTTTGGTCGGGTCCCGATACCGGGCAGTACTTC. The rearrangement joins TRBV7-2 to TRBJ2-5; D remains ambiguous. The CDR3 contains 16 residues. With 5 bases removed from V and 11 bases from J, the gap between germline ends came to 27 bases. CDR1 is SGHTA and CDR2 is FQGNSA in the germline V gene.

The chain carries TRBV7-9 and TRBJ2-4, with D possibly TRBD1 on 6 matching bases. CDR3 length: 12 residues. Looked up from germline, CDR1 is SEHNR and CDR2 is FQNEAQ (reference sequence). The germline V and J ends were trimmed by 5 bases and 7 bases, with 9 bases remaining between them. The CDR3: CASSITGNIQYF. CDR3 in DNA: TGTGCCAGCAGCATTACAGGGAACATTCAGTACTTC.

In its sample, this clone was seen a few times. The rearrangement links TRBV4-2 to TRBJ1-2; 9 nucleotides match TRBD1. This CDR3 region has 15 residues. Germline V gives CDR1 LGHNA, CDR2 YNFKEQ. V dropped 4 bases and J dropped 6; count of bases not matched to a gene: 9. The CDR3 DNA reads TGTGCCAGCAGCCTGGGATCCGGGACAGGGCATGGCTACACCTTC. Translation gives CASSLGSGTGHGYTF.

The chain joins TRBV30 to TRBJ2-7, with 8 bases that match TRBD1. Germline V gene sequence: CDR1 GTSNPN, CDR2 SVGIG (reference sequence). This CDR3 is 13 amino acids long. V lost 2 bases and J lost 6; bases outside the gene matches: 6. The CDR3 reads CAWSTGGRSEQYF. Here the CDR3 DNA reads TGTGCCTGGAGTACAGGGGGACGGAGCGAGCAGTACTTC.

The chain carries TRBV28 and TRBJ1-2; D may be TRBD1 (5 bases). The CDR3 is made up of 13 amino acids. Germline lookup yields CDR1 MDHEN and CDR2 SYDVKM. The CDR3 loop reads CASSIGVRYGYTF. CDR3 bases: TGTGCTTCCTCTATAGGGGTGAGGTATGGCTACACCTTC.

The V call is TRBV4-3, the J call TRBJ2-5; D unclear. The germline CDR1 and CDR2 sequences are LGHNA and YSLEER. The CDR3 totals 13 residues. The V and J ends lost 1 base and 4 bases respectively, with 7 bases between them. The chain's CDR3 is CASSQGMGETQYF. CDR3 DNA sequence: TGCGCCAGCAGCCAAGGGATGGGAGAGACCCAGTACTTC.

With respect to this clone: This sample includes further DNA sequences coding for the same CDR3. The chain recombines TRBV9 with TRBJ2-1; 7 bases match TRBD1. CDR1 and CDR2 (germline): SGDLS, YYNGEE. This CDR3 spans 15 amino acids. J lost 1 base, V lost 3 bases, and 4 bases had no gene match. CDR3 sequence (DNA): TGTGCCAGCAGCGCCGGGACAGCTTCCTACAATGAGCAGTTCTTC. Translating it yields CASSAGTASYNEQFF.

The chain's CDR3 is CASSEGLNSYNEQFF. CDR3 bases: TGTGCCAGCAGCGAAGGACTAAACTCCTACAATGAGCAGTTCTTC. This sequence joins TRBV5-4 and TRBJ2-1; TRBD2 is a possible D gene (6 bases). V lost 4 bases and J 0 bases, leaving 11 bases between the germline ends. The CDR3 length is 15 residues. Germline V lookup: CDR1 SGHNT, CDR2 YYREEE (reference sequence).

The J gene is TRBJ2-1, the V gene TRBV5-1; 7 bases line up with TRBD2. V lost 1 base and J lost 6; bases outside the gene matches: 10. Germline V gives CDR1 SGHRS, CDR2 YFSETQ. The CDR3 contains 16 residues. The CDR3, as DNA: TGCGCCAGCAGCTTGTCGTCCGGACTAGTTTTCAATGAGCAGTTCTTC. It yields the protein CASSLSSGLVFNEQFF. Supplemented by reference TRBV5-1 and TRBJ2-1, the full variable domain reads KAGVTQTPRYLIKTRGQQVTLSCSPISGHRSVSWYQQTPGQGLQFLFEYFSETQRNKGNFPGRFSGRQFSNSRSEMNVSTLELGDSALYLCASSLSSGLVFNEQFFGPGTRLTVL.

V is TRBV6-1 and J is TRBJ1-3; TRBD1 aligns across 12 bases. CDR3 length: 16 amino acids. V gave up 1 base and J gave up 8 bases; unmatched junction bases: 6. Germline assignment: CDR1 MNHNS and CDR2 SASEGT. This CDR3 is CASSEVLGQGADTIYF. In DNA, the CDR3 is TGTGCCAGCAGTGAAGTTCTGGGACAGGGGGCTGACACCATATATTTT.